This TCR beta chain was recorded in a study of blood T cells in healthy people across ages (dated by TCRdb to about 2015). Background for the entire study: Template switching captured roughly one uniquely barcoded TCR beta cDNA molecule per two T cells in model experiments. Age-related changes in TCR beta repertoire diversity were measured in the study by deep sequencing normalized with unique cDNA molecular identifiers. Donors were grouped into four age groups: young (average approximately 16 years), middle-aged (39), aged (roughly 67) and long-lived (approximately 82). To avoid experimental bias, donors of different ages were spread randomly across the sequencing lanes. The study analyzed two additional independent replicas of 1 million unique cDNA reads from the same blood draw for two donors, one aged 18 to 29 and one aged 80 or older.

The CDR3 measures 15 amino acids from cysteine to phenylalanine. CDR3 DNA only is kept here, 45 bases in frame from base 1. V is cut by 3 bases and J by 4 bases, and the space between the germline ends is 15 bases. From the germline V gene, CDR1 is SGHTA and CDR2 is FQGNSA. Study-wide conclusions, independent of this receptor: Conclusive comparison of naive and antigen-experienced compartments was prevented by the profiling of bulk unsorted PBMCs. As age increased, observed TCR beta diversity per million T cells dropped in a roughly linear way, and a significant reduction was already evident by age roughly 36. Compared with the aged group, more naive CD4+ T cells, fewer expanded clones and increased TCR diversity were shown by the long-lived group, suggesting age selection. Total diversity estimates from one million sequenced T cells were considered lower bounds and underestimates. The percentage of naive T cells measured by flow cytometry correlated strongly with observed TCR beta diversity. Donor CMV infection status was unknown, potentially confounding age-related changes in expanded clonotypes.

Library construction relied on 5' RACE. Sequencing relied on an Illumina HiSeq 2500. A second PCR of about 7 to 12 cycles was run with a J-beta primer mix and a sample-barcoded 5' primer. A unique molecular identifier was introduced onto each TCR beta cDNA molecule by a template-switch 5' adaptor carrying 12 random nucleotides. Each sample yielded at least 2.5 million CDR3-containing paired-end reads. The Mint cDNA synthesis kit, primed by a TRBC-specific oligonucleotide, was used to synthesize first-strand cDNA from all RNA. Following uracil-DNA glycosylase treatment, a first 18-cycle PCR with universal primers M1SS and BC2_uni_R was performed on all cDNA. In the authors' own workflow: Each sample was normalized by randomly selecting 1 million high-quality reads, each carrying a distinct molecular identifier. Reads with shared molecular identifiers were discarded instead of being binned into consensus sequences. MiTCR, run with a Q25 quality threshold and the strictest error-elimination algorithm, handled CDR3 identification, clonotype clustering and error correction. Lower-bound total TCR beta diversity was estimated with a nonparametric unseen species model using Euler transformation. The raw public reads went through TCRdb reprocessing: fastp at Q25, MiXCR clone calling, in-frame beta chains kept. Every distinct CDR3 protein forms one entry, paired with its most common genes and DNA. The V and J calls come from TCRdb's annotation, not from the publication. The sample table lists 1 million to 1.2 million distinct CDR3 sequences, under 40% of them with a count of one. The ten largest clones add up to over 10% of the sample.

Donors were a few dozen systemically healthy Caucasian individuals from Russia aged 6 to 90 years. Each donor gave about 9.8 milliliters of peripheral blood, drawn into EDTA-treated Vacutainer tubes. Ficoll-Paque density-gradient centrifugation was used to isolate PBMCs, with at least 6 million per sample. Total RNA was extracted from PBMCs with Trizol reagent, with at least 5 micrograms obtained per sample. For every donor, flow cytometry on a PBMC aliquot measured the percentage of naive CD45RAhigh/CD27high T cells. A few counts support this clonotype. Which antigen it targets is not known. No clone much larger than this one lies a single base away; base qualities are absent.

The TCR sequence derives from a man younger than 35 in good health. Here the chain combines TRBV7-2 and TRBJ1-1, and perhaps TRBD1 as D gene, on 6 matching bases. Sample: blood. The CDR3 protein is CASSLGTGFGTEAFF. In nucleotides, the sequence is TGTGCCAGCAGCTTGGGTACAGGGTTCGGCACTGAAGCTTTCTTT.